This TCR beta chain comes out of a study of T cell responses to AZD1222 COVID-19 vaccine. Study-wide points: Spike was spanned by vaccine-associated CD4 TCRs, which were dominant at 160-218 and 743-854.

The protocol was immunoSEQ multiplex PCR, while the TCRdb copy is restricted to in-frame clones and leaves out a portion. The table has about 110,000 clones, roughly 87% seen once. V was pared by 3 bases and J by 5 bases, with 4 bases of the junction left unmatched. The CDR3 has 14 residues. Germline V CDR1 and CDR2: SGHNT, YENEEA. Regarding this clone: Its cognate antigen is unknown.

V usage is TRBV11-3 and J usage is TRBJ2-1; 7 bases match TRBD2. Sequencing used peripheral blood, obtained on day 0 of AZD1222 vaccination. The TCR comes from an adult in good health. CDR3 nucleotides: TGTGCCAGCAGCTTCCTAGCGGTGAACAATGAGCAGTTCTTC. Translating gives CASSFLAVNNEQFF.